Each of the 9 T cell receptor beta chains below was sequenced from the same sample in a study of blood T cell repertoires in COVID-19. The assay was immunoSEQ multiplex PCR, and TCRdb's table has in-frame clones only and misses some. This sample carries some 330,000 clones, roughly 90% of them seen once, and the ten largest clones take approximately 18%. The sample taken for sequencing was PBMCs or T cells enriched from blood (not recorded which). Receptors were obtained from a woman in her 30s who had recovered from COVID-19.

Concerning this clone: An end of the junction does not agree with germline; a read error may underlie this. V and J are TRBV9 and TRBJ2-2, with 11 bases fitting TRBD2. This CDR3 has 16 amino acids. The germline gives CDR1 SGDLS, CDR2 YYNGEE. The chain's CDR3 is CASSVSSGGYTGELFF. The DNA of the CDR3 is TGTGCCAGCAGCGTATCTAGCGGGGGGTACACCGGGGAGTTGTTTTTT.

The CDR3 nucleotides read TGTGCCAGCAGTTTAAACGGGGGAACTGAAGCTTTCTTT. Protein product: CASSLNGGTEAFF. The chain recombines TRBV12-3 or TRBV12-4 with TRBJ1-1; possible D gene TRBD1, 5 bases. This CDR3 spans 13 amino acids. Deletions cut 2 bases from V and 5 bases from J, with 9 bases between.

A single count supports this clone. This chain links TRBV21-1 with TRBJ1-3. TRBV21-1 is assigned pseudogene status. The length of the CDR3 is 14 residues. DNA for the CDR3: TGTGCCAGCAGCAAATTTCTCTCTGGAAACACCATATATTTT. Amino acids: CASSKFLSGNTIYF.

J is TRBJ1-4 and V is TRBV19; TRBD1 aligns across 7 bases. The CDR3 covers 14 residues. V was clipped by 4 bases and J by 4 bases; unmatched bases: 3. The germline gives CDR1 LNHDA, CDR2 SQIVND (reference sequence). CDR3 sequence reads: CASSTTGINEKLFF. CDR3 DNA: TGTGCCAGTAGTACGACAGGGATTAATGAAAAACTGTTTTTT.

The V call is TRBV30, the J call TRBJ2-1, with TRBD2 matching 7 bases. In germline, CDR1 is GTSNPN, CDR2 SVGIG (reference sequence). The CDR3 extends over 16 amino acids. J gave up 2 bases and V 0 bases, and 7 bases lay outside the gene matches. The CDR3 sequence is CAWSVLSSGAYNEQFF. The CDR3 DNA reads TGTGCCTGGAGTGTACTGTCGAGCGGGGCCTACAATGAGCAGTTCTTC.

The CDR3 bases are TGTGCCAGCAGCACCCAGGGGGGATGGAATGAAAAACTGTTTTTT. It yields the protein CASSTQGGWNEKLFF. The chain links TRBV7-2 to TRBJ1-4; 7 bases are shared with TRBD1. The germline V gene has CDR1 SGHTA and CDR2 FQGNSA. CDR3 length: 15 amino acids. Trimming at V came to 5 bases and at J to 5 bases, leaving 8 bases not matched to a gene.

The chain combines TRBV15 with TRBJ1-4; maybe TRBD1 (5 bases). Trimming cost V 0 bases and J 8 bases, with 13 bases left between them. The length of the CDR3 is 15 residues. CDR1 and CDR2 from the germline V gene are LNHNV and YYDKDF (reference sequence). The CDR3 loop reads CATSREWRDGEKLFF. The DNA of the CDR3 is TGTGCCACCAGCAGAGAATGGAGGGACGGGGAAAAACTGTTTTTT.

Written as DNA, the CDR3 is TGTGCCACCAGTGATGACAGGGTTAGAGGCTACACCTTC. Protein sequence: CATSDDRVRGYTF. V and J are TRBV24-1 and TRBJ1-2, with 7 positions matching TRBD1. Germline V gene data show CDR1 as KGHDR and CDR2 as SFDVKD. V lost 3 bases and J lost 8; bases outside the gene matches: 5. There are 13 residues in the CDR3.

The CDR3 region has the DNA TGTGCCAGCAGCCCTCCCGCGGCGGGGAACACTGAAGCTTTCTTT. Translation: CASSPPAAGNTEAFF. The chain carries TRBV28 and TRBJ1-1; no definite D call. CDR3 length equals 15 residues. V was trimmed by 6 bases and J by 1 base, leaving 15 bases between them. Germline CDR1 reads MDHEN; CDR2 reads SYDVKM.